This T cell receptor beta chain was retrieved from a study of blood T cell repertoires in COVID-19. Study overall: Samples of COVID-19 (acute and convalescent) were obtained from the United States, Italy and Spain. In each case, the material was cDNA or gDNA derived from T cells, B-cell-depleted T cells, or PBMCs.

Authors' data handling: Nucleated cell number was recorded as an estimate derived from reference gene primer amplification. Sequencing used immunoSEQ multiplex PCR; TCRdb keeps in-frame clones, though not all of them. V, J and clone size derive from that table, while D and trimming were established from the DNA sequence. The sample consists of about 55,000 clones, 85% to 90% of them appearing once. Germline trimming cut 3 bases from V and 6 bases from J; bases unmatched to any gene: 13. Germline CDR1 and CDR2: LGHDT and YNNKEL (reference sequence). The CDR3 consists of 17 residues. This chain joins TRBV3-1 (or the pseudogene TRBV3-2) and TRBJ1-4; 7 nucleotides match TRBD1. The sequenced sample was peripheral blood. This TCR was sampled from a man aged 55 to 70 with active COVID-19. As DNA, the CDR3 is TGTGCCAGCAGCCAGTCCCGGGACAGTTTTGGAGATGAAAAACTGTTTTTT. Its translation: CASSQSRDSFGDEKLFF.